The 13 T cell receptor beta chains listed next were all sequenced from one sample in a study of PD-1 blockade in classical Hodgkin lymphoma. After autologous stem cell transplantation all patients relapsed, and prior brentuximab vedotin exposure differed between cohorts. Researchers pulled CD8+ T cells out of thawed PBMCs using magnetic negative selection. Profiled with immunoSEQ multiplex PCR; TCRdb holds only in-frame clones, not every one. Here the sample spans roughly 12,000 clones, about four fifths being singletons. The sample was CD8+ T cells from blood, taken at baseline. These receptors were taken from a human donor with classical Hodgkin lymphoma.

This chain connects TRBV25-1 to TRBJ2-1; possibly TRBD2 for D (5 bases). Trimming took off 3 bases at V and 6 bases at J, with 6 bases between the two ends. Germline CDR1 is MGHDK and CDR2 is SYGVNS. The CDR3 loop spans 12 amino acids. CDR3 protein: CASSEGSNEQFF. CDR3 nucleotide sequence: TGTGCCAGCAGTGAGGGGAGCAATGAGCAGTTCTTC.

The rearrangement uses TRBV7-2 and TRBJ2-7; tentative D call: TRBD1 (5 bases). Germline CDR1 and CDR2: SGHTA and FQGNSA. The CDR3 runs to 14 residues. The V and J ends lost 5 bases and 6 bases respectively, with 17 bases between them. This CDR3 reads CASSPPATAGEQYF. The CDR3 DNA follows: TGTGCCAGCAGCCCCCCCGCGACAGCTGGCGAGCAGTACTTC.

This rearrangement joins TRBV7-9 to TRBJ2-7; 7 bases agree with TRBD2. Germline-derived CDR1 and CDR2 are SEHNR and FQNEAQ (reference sequence). V lost 5 bases and J lost 2; bases outside the gene matches: 3. This CDR3 spans 13 amino acids. CDR3 amino acids: CASSHLAAYEQYF. CDR3 DNA: TGTGCCAGCAGCCATCTAGCGGCCTACGAGCAGTACTTC.

CDR3 coding DNA: TGCAGTGCCCAGCCAGGCTACGAGCAGTACTTC. Encoded protein: CSAQPGYEQYF. The rearrangement joins TRBV20-1 to TRBJ2-7; D ambiguous. This CDR3 has 11 amino acids. The V gene lost 6 bases and the J gene lost 3 bases, with 9 bases spanning the gap. Looked up from germline, CDR1 is DFQATT and CDR2 is SNEGSKA (reference sequence).

The chain recombines TRBV7-9 with TRBJ1-1; D remains ambiguous. The CDR3 is 14 residues long. Trimming pared 7 bases from V and 0 bases from J, leaving 12 bases between. Germline assignment: CDR1 SEHNR and CDR2 FQNEAQ (reference sequence). In DNA form, the CDR3 reads TGTGCCAGCACCAGCGGCCTAATGAACACTGAAGCTTTCTTT. Amino acids: CASTSGLMNTEAFF.

There are a few counts of this clone. The chain has TRBV30 and TRBJ2-7; TRBD1 matches 10 bases. Germline-derived CDR1 and CDR2 are GTSNPN and SVGIG (reference sequence). J lost 4 bases, V lost 0 bases, and 3 bases had no gene match. There are 14 residues in the CDR3. As DNA, the CDR3 is TGTGCCTGGAGTGTGGGGACAGGGGTTTACGAGCAGTACTTC. Translation gives CAWSVGTGVYEQYF.

V gene TRBV10-1 combines with J gene TRBJ2-1, with 15 bases matching TRBD2. With 5 bases clipped from V and 5 bases from J, the junction kept 7 bases outside the gene matches. CDR3 length: 17 amino acids. CDR1 is WNHNN and CDR2 is SYGVQD in the germline V gene (reference sequence). The CDR3, as DNA: TGCGCCAGCAGTCCGGGACTAGCGGGAGGTCAGCACAATGAGCAGTTCTTC. Protein product: CASSPGLAGGQHNEQFF.

The chain carries TRBV4-1 and TRBJ2-5, with 10 nucleotides matching TRBD2. Trimming took 0 bases from V and 5 from J; bases not matched to a gene: 6. The CDR3 length is 16 residues. Germline CDR1 is MGHRA and CDR2 is YSYEKL. In nucleotides, the CDR3 is TGCGCCAGCAGCCAAGACGCCAGCGGGAGGGGTGAGACCCAGTACTTC. This codes for CASSQDASGRGETQYF.

The gene calls are TRBV11-2 and TRBJ1-4, with unresolved D. Trimming removed 2 bases from V and 8 bases from J, with 9 bases in between. The CDR3 is made up of 13 amino acids. Per germline, CDR1 SGHAT and CDR2 FQNNGV. CDR3 DNA: TGTGCCAGCAGCTTAATTCCGCAGGAAAAACTGTTTTTT. As protein: CASSLIPQEKLFF.

This clone showed up just once. The chain has TRBV7-9 and TRBJ2-2; D is possibly TRBD1 (6 bases). The V and J ends lost 3 bases and 6 bases respectively, with 8 bases between them. The CDR3 totals 13 residues. Per the germline V gene, CDR1 is SEHNR and CDR2 is FQNEAQ (reference sequence). CDR3 in amino acids: CASSFTGPGELFF. The DNA for the CDR3 is TGTGCCAGCAGCTTTACAGGGCCCGGGGAGCTGTTTTTT.

This sequence joins TRBV2 and TRBJ2-7; D may be TRBD2 (6 bases). This CDR3 has 15 residues. In germline, CDR1 is SNHLY, CDR2 FYNNEI. Trimming took 3 bases from V and 4 from J, leaving 16 bases between them. The CDR3 protein is CASSDTPRGTYEQYF. CDR3 sequence (DNA): TGTGCCAGCAGTGATACCCCTCGGGGGACTTACGAGCAGTACTTC.

The gene calls are TRBV25-1 and TRBJ2-1; D is uncertain. V lost 9 bases, J lost 2 bases, and 8 bases lay in between. This CDR3 contains 12 residues. Germline CDR1 is MGHDK and CDR2 is SYGVNS. CDR3 protein: CASSLAYNEQFF. The CDR3, as DNA: TGTGCCAGTTCGCTAGCCTACAATGAGCAGTTCTTC.

V usage is TRBV5-1 and J usage is TRBJ2-5, with no clear D. V lost 0 bases, J lost 0 bases, and 6 bases lay in between. CDR3 size: 14 residues. CDR1 is SGHRS, CDR2 YFSETQ, per germline. The DNA of the CDR3 is TGCGCCAGCAGCTTGGATTTGAACCAAGAGACCCAGTACTTC. Amino acid sequence: CASSLDLNQETQYF.